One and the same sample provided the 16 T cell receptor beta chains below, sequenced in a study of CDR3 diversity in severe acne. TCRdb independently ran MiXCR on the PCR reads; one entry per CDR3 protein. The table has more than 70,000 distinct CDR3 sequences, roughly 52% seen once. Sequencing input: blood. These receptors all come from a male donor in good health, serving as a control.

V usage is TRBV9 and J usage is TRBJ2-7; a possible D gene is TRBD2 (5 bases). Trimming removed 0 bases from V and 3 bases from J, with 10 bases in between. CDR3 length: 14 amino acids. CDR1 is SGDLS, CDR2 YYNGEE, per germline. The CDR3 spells CASSVGPSSYEQYF. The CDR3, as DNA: TGTGCCAGCAGCGTAGGGCCTAGCAGCTACGAGCAGTACTTC.

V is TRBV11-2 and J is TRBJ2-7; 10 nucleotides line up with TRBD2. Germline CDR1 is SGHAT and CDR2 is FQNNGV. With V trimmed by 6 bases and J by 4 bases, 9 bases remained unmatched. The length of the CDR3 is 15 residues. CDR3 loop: CASRRGGSGGYEQYF. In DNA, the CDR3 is TGTGCCAGCAGGCGGGGTGGTAGCGGGGGGTACGAGCAGTACTTC.

CDR3 DNA sequence: TGTGCCAGCAGCTTTATCCGGTCCAATATGAACACTGAAGCTTTCTTT. It specifies CASSFIRSNMNTEAFF. The chain has TRBV7-3 and TRBJ1-1; D uncertain. The germline CDR1 and CDR2 sequences are SGHTA and FQGTGA. The ends were cut back, 3 bases at V and 0 bases at J, with 14 bases in the middle. This CDR3 has 16 residues.

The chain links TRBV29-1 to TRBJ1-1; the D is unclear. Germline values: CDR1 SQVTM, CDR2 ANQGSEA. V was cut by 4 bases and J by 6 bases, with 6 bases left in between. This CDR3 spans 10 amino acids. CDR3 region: CSVAGPEAFF. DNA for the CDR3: TGCAGCGTTGCCGGACCTGAAGCTTTCTTT.

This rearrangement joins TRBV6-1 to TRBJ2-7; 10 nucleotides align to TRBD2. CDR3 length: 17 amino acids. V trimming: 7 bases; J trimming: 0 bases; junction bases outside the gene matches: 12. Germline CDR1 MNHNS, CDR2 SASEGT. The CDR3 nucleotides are TGTGCCAGCACCGCCAGCAGCGGGGGGGGCAGCTCCTACGAGCAGTACTTC. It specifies CASTASSGGGSSYEQYF.

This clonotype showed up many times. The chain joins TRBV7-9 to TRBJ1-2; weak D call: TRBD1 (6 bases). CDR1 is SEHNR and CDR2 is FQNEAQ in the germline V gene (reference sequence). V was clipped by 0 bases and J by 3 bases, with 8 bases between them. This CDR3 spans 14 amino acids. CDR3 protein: CASSLADSYYGYTF. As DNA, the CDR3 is TGTGCCAGCAGCTTAGCGGACAGCTACTATGGCTACACCTTC.

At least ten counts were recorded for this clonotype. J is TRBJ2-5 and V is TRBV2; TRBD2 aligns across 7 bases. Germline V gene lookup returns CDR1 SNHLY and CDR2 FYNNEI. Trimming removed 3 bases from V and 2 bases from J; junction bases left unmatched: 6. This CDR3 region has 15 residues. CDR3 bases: TGTGCCAGCAGTGACGTCGGGGGGATTCAAGAGACCCAGTACTTC. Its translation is CASSDVGGIQETQYF.

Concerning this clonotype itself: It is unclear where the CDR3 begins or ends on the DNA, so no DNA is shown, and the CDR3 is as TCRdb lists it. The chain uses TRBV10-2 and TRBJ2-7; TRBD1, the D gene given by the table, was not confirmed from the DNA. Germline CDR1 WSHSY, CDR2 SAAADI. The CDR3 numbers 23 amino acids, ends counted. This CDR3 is CASRPGGGNTEAFFGQGTYEQYF.

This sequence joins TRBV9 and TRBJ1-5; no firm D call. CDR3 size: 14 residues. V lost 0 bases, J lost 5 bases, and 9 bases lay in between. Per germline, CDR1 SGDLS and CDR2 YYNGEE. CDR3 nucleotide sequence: TGTGCCAGCAGCGTAGCGGGCTCCGATCAGCCCCAGCATTTT. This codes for CASSVAGSDQPQHF.

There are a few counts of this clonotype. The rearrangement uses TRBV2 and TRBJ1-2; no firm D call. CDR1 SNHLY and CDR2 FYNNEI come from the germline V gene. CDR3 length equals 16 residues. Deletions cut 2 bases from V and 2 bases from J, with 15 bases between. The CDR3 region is CASSEPSFKRNYGYTF. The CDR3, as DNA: TGTGCCAGCAGTGAACCATCTTTTAAGAGAAACTATGGCTACACCTTC.

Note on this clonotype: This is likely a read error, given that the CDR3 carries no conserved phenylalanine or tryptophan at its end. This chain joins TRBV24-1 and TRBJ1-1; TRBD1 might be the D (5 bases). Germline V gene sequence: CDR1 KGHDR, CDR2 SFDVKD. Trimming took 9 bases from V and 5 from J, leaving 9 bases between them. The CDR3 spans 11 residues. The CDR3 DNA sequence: TGTGCCACCCGCGGGGGGACTGAAGCTTTCTCT. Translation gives CATRGGTEAFS.

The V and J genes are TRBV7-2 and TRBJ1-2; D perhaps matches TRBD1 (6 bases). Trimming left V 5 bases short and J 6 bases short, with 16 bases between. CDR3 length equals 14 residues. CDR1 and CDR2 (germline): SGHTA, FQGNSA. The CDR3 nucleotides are TGTGCCAGCAGCCAAAAGCAGGGGCGGGATGGCTACACCTTC. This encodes CASSQKQGRDGYTF.

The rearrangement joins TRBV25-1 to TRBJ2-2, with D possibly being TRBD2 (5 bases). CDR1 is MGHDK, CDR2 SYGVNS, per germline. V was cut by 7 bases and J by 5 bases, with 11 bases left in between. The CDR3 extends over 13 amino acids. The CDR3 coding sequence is TGTGCCAGCATGGGGAGAGGAACCGGGGAGCTGTTTTTT. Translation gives CASMGRGTGELFF.

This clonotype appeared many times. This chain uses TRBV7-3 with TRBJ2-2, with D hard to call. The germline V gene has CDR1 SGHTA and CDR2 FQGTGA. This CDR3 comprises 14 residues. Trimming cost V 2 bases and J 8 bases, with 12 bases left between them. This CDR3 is CASSLEPLGGELFF. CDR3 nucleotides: TGTGCCAGCAGCTTAGAACCCCTTGGGGGGGAGCTGTTTTTT.

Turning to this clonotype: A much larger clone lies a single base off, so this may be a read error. CDR3 sequence reads: CATSAAGGDQETQYF. In DNA, the CDR3 is TGTGCCACCAGTGCGGCAGGCGGGGACCAAGAGACCCAGTACTTC. The chain recombines TRBV24-1 with TRBJ2-5; the D gene is possibly TRBD2 (6 bases). The CDR3 has 15 amino acids. Per germline, CDR1 KGHDR and CDR2 SFDVKD. V was cut by 5 bases and J by 0 bases, with 12 bases left in between.

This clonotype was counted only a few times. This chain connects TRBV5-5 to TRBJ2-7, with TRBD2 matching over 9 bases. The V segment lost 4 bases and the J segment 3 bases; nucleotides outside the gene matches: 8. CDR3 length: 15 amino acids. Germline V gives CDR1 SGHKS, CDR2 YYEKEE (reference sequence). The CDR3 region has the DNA TGTGCCAGCAGCACCGCGGGGGGGGCAGGCTACGAGCAGTACTTC. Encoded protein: CASSTAGGAGYEQYF.